This TCR beta chain emerged from a study of blood T cell repertoires in COVID-19. Measured with immunoSEQ multiplex PCR; TCRdb has only the in-frame clones, and not every one. There are fewer than 110,000 clones in the sample; approximately 80% occur only once, and approximately 4.5% lies in the top ten. Germline CDR1 reads SGHVS; CDR2 reads FQNEAQ. The CDR3 is 15 amino acids. Germline trimming cut 1 base from V and 2 bases from J; bases unmatched to any gene: 4. The V and J genes are TRBV7-8 and TRBJ2-5; 7 positions agree with TRBD1. The specimen was peripheral blood. The source is a man aged 70-80 years with acute or convalescent COVID-19. CDR3 nucleotides: TGTGCCAGCAGCTTAGACCCGGGACAGCAAGAGACCCAGTACTTC. Residues: CASSLDPGQQETQYF.